The 12 T cell receptor beta chains in this list originate from one sample, sequenced in a study of blood T cell repertoires in COVID-19. Sequencing was performed with immunoSEQ multiplex PCR; in TCRdb, only in-frame clones are kept and a portion is missing. The repertoire has 44,000 or so clones, 83% of them found once; the top ten carry approximately 8.4%. The sample was peripheral blood. The receptor set was obtained from a man older than 75 in a cohort sampled during active COVID-19.

The genes are TRBV24-1 and TRBJ2-1, with 10 bases lining up with TRBD2. The germline gives CDR1 KGHDR, CDR2 SFDVKD. V was clipped by 3 bases and J by 5 bases; unmatched bases: 6. The CDR3 is made up of 16 amino acids. The CDR3 loop is CATSDLLAGVDNEQFF. The CDR3 nucleotides are TGTGCCACCAGTGATCTCCTAGCGGGAGTTGACAATGAGCAGTTCTTC.

This clone has just one count. The chain is built from TRBV7-9 and TRBJ2-3; D may be TRBD1 (6 bases). Germline CDR1 reads SEHNR; CDR2 reads FQNEAQ (reference sequence). Trimming shortened V by 5 bases and J by 2 bases, and 17 bases separated the two germline ends. There are 16 residues in the CDR3. CDR3 bases: TGTGCCAGCAGCCTTAGCTTGACAGGTTTCACAGATACGCAGTATTTT. Translation: CASSLSLTGFTDTQYF.

V gene TRBV5-1 combines with J gene TRBJ1-1; 8 bases fit TRBD1. V was clipped by 5 bases and J by 5 bases; unmatched bases: 8. The CDR3 spans 14 residues. From germline, CDR1 is SGHRS and CDR2 YFSETQ. In DNA, the CDR3 is TGCGCCAGCAGGACCGGACAGGGAGGAACTGAAGCTTTCTTT. Its protein product is CASRTGQGGTEAFF.

The chain carries TRBV6-2 or TRBV6-3 and TRBJ1-1, with 8 bases aligning to TRBD1. The length of the CDR3 is 16 residues. After removal of 2 bases from V and 7 bases from J, the junction contained 12 bases not matched to a gene. Germline values: CDR1 MNHEY, CDR2 SVGEGT. CDR3 bases: TGTGCCAGCAGTTACCGTTTTCTGACAGGGGCCAGTGAAGCTTTCTTT. It is translated as CASSYRFLTGASEAFF.

The rearrangement uses TRBV15 and TRBJ2-1; TRBD1 agrees at 7 bases. Germline V gene sequence: CDR1 LNHNV, CDR2 YYDKDF (reference sequence). After removal of 5 bases from V and 5 bases from J, the junction contained 9 bases not matched to a gene. This CDR3 comprises 15 residues. As DNA, the CDR3 is TGTGCCACCAGCCTAGGGGGCACGGGCGACAATGAGCAGTTCTTC. Its translation is CATSLGGTGDNEQFF.

V usage is TRBV24-1 and J usage is TRBJ2-7; 11 bases line up with TRBD1. Germline V gives CDR1 KGHDR, CDR2 SFDVKD. J gave up 3 bases and V 2 bases, and 2 bases lay outside the gene matches. The CDR3 is 15 residues long. CDR3 sequence reads: CATSDSGQGDYEQYF. The CDR3 DNA sequence: TGTGCCACCAGTGATTCGGGACAGGGGGACTACGAGCAGTACTTC.

The V gene is TRBV5-6, the J gene TRBJ2-1; D is perhaps TRBD1 (6 bases). Per the germline V gene, CDR1 is SGHDT and CDR2 is YYEEEE. V gave up 2 bases and J gave up 7 bases, with 22 bases separating them. The CDR3 is made up of 17 amino acids. The CDR3 region is CASSFLSGQPDKNEQFF. CDR3 nucleotide sequence: TGTGCCAGCAGCTTTCTCTCCGGACAGCCCGACAAGAATGAGCAGTTCTTC.

V and J are TRBV19 and TRBJ2-1; no firm D call. The V end was cut by 4 bases, the J end by 9 bases, with 13 bases between. Germline-derived CDR1 and CDR2 are LNHDA and SQIVND (reference sequence). This CDR3 is built from 13 residues. CDR3 loop: CASSTQASFEQFF. CDR3 in DNA: TGTGCCAGTAGTACGCAGGCGAGTTTTGAGCAGTTCTTC.

The genes are TRBV14 and TRBJ1-1; D remains ambiguous. V was cut by 0 bases and J by 1 base, with 3 bases left in between. The CDR3 loop spans 13 amino acids. Germline loops: CDR1 SGHDN, CDR2 FVKESK. CDR3 in amino acids: CASSQDRNTEAFF. For the CDR3, the DNA is TGTGCCAGCAGCCAAGACAGGAACACTGAAGCTTTCTTT.

The chain employs TRBV24-1 and TRBJ2-1; TRBD2 matches 9 bases. The CDR3 contains 17 residues. With V trimmed by 2 bases and J by 5 bases, 9 bases remained unmatched. CDR1 and CDR2 (germline): KGHDR, SFDVKD. CDR3 in amino acids: CATSDSRTSELHNEQFF. CDR3 nucleotides: TGTGCCACCAGTGATTCGAGGACTAGCGAACTCCACAATGAGCAGTTCTTC.

The chain couples TRBV5-1 to TRBJ2-2, with 7 positions matching TRBD2. The CDR3 has 15 amino acids. V shed 9 bases and J 1 base; nucleotides not matched to a gene: 9. CDR1 and CDR2 from the germline V gene are SGHRS and YFSETQ. The CDR3 region has the DNA TGCGCCACGGAGGGGAGGGAATTGAACACCGGGGAGCTGTTTTTT. Its translation: CATEGRELNTGELFF.

The chain uses TRBV7-9 and TRBJ2-3; 7 positions match TRBD1. CDR3 size: 14 residues. Germline CDR1 SEHNR, CDR2 FQNEAQ (reference sequence). Losses at the gene ends were 4 bases for V and 3 bases for J; bases not matched to a gene: 4. The CDR3 DNA is TGTGCCAGCAGCTCCGACAGGGTGACAGATACGCAGTATTTT. It is translated as CASSSDRVTDTQYF.